This is a list of T cell receptor beta chains from one sample in a study of control samples from healthy donors and cancer patients. The protocol was immunoSEQ multiplex PCR, while the TCRdb copy is restricted to in-frame clones and leaves out a portion. Of more than 25,000 clones listed, about 85% are singletons. The material sequenced was formalin-fixed, paraffin-embedded tissue. The receptors were gathered from a female donor with melanoma. The CDR3 runs from the conserved cysteine through the conserved F or W. The order of the fields is CDR3 DNA, CDR3 protein, J gene, D gene, V gene, clone size. The D gene is left open where the match is weak. Not every row has a clone size; where given, it reads once, few, many or a size class.

cdr3_nt: TGTGCCAGCAGCTTTCTACTAGCGGGGAGCACAGATACGCAGTATTTT
cdr3_aa: CASSFLLAGSTDTQYF
j_call: TRBJ2-3
d_call: TRBD2
v_call: TRBV7-2
clone_size: -

cdr3_nt: TGTGCCAGCAGTCCCACGACGATGGGGGGAGCACCCCTCCACTTT
cdr3_aa: CASSPTTMGGAPLHF
j_call: TRBJ1-6
d_call: -
v_call: TRBV25-1
clone_size: -

cdr3_nt: TGTGCCAGCTCACCCAGCTCCTATAATTCACCCCTCCACTTT
cdr3_aa: CASSPSSYNSPLHF
j_call: TRBJ1-6
d_call: -
v_call: TRBV18
clone_size: -

cdr3_nt: TGCGCCAGCAGTGAGTTCCAGGGTCGGCAGTTCTTC
cdr3_aa: CASSEFQGRQFF
j_call: TRBJ2-1
d_call: -
v_call: TRBV10-2
clone_size: -

cdr3_nt: TGTGCCAGCAGCTCCCATGTGGCGAGGGACGAGCAGTACTTC
cdr3_aa: CASSSHVARDEQYF
j_call: TRBJ2-7
d_call: -
v_call: TRBV7-2
clone_size: -

cdr3_nt: TGCGCCAGCAGCCCTACCACTAGCGGGAGGGTCCATGAGCAGTTCTTC
cdr3_aa: CASSPTTSGRVHEQFF
j_call: TRBJ2-1
d_call: TRBD2
v_call: TRBV5-1
clone_size: -

cdr3_nt: TGTGCCAGCAGTTCCGGACACATGAACACTGAAGCTTTCTTT
cdr3_aa: CASSSGHMNTEAFF
j_call: TRBJ1-1
d_call: -
v_call: TRBV6-2/TRBV6-3
clone_size: -

cdr3_nt: TGTGCCAGCAAACAGGGGGCCGATAGCAATCAGCCCCAGCATTTT
cdr3_aa: CASKQGADSNQPQHF
j_call: TRBJ1-5
d_call: TRBD1
v_call: TRBV5-6
clone_size: few

cdr3_nt: TGTGCTAGCAGCTTATTCAGTGGGACAGGGACCTACGAGCAGTACTTC
cdr3_aa: CASSLFSGTGTYEQYF
j_call: TRBJ2-7
d_call: TRBD1
v_call: TRBV7-9
clone_size: -

cdr3_nt: TGTGCCAGCAGTCAGTTCGACGCAGCCTCTGGAAACACCATATATTTT
cdr3_aa: CASSQFDAASGNTIYF
j_call: TRBJ1-3
d_call: -
v_call: TRBV2
clone_size: -

cdr3_nt: TGTGCCAGCAGCGCTGACAGCAATCAGCCCCAGCATTTT
cdr3_aa: CASSADSNQPQHF
j_call: TRBJ1-5
d_call: -
v_call: TRBV2
clone_size: -

cdr3_nt: TGCGCCAGCAGCCAAGATTGGAGCACTGAAGCTTTCTTT
cdr3_aa: CASSQDWSTEAFF
j_call: TRBJ1-1
d_call: -
v_call: TRBV4-3
clone_size: -

cdr3_nt: TGTGCCAGCAGCCAAGATATTGGCAGGAGATCGAAAGCTTTCTTT
cdr3_aa: CASSQDIGRRSKAFF
j_call: TRBJ1-1
d_call: -
v_call: TRBV14
clone_size: -

cdr3_nt: TGTGCCAGTACCCCCGGATTAACAGATACGCAGTATTTT
cdr3_aa: CASTPGLTDTQYF
j_call: TRBJ2-3
d_call: -
v_call: TRBV19
clone_size: -

cdr3_nt: TGTGCCAGCAGCTCGCTCGGCGGTGCGGGAGGGAGATACAATGAGCAGTTCTTC
cdr3_aa: CASSSLGGAGGRYNEQFF
j_call: TRBJ2-1
d_call: TRBD2
v_call: TRBV7-9
clone_size: few

cdr3_nt: TGCGCCAGCAGACCCCTCCCCGGGGAGCTGTTTTTT
cdr3_aa: CASRPLPGELFF
j_call: TRBJ2-2
d_call: -
v_call: TRBV5-1
clone_size: -

cdr3_nt: TGTGCCAGCAGCTTAGATAGCCAGTACAATGAGCAGTTCTTC
cdr3_aa: CASSLDSQYNEQFF
j_call: TRBJ2-1
d_call: -
v_call: TRBV11-3
clone_size: -